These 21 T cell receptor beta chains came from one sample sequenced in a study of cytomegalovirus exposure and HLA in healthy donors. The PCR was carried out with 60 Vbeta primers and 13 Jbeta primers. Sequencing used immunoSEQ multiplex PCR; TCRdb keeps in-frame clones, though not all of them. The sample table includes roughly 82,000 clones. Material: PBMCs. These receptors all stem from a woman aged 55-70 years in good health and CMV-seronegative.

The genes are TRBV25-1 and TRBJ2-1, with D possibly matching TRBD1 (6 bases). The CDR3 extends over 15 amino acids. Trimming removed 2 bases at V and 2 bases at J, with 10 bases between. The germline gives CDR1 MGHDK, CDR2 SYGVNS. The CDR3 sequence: CASSEQGITYNEQFF. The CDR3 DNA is TGTGCCAGCAGTGAACAGGGGATAACCTACAATGAGCAGTTCTTC.

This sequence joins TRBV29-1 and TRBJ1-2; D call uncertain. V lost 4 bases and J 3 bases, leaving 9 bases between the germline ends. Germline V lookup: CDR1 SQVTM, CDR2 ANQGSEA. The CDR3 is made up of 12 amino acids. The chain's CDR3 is CSVGESDYGYTF. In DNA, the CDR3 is TGCAGCGTTGGCGAATCTGACTATGGCTACACCTTC.

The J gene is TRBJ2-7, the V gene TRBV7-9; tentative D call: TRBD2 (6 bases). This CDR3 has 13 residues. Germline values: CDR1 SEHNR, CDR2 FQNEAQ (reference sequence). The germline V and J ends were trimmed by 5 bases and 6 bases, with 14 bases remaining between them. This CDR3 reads CASSQSGRGEQYF. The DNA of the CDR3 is TGTGCCAGCAGCCAAAGCGGGCGAGGCGAGCAGTACTTC.

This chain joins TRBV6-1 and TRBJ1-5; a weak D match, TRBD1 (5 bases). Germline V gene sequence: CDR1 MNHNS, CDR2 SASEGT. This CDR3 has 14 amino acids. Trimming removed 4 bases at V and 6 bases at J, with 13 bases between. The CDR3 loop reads CASSGTGGVQPQHF. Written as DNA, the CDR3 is TGTGCCAGCAGTGGAACAGGAGGGGTTCAGCCCCAGCATTTT.

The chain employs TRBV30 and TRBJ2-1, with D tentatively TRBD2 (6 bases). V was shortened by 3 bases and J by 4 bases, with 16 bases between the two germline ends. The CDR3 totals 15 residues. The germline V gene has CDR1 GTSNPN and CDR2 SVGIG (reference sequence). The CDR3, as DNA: TGTGCCTGGAGGCGCTGGCGGGGAAGTTACAATGAGCAGTTCTTC. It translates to CAWRRWRGSYNEQFF.

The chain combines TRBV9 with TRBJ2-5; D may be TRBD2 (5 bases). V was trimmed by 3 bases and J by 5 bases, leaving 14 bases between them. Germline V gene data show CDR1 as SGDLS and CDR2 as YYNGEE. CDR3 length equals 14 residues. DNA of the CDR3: TGTGCCAGCAGCGATACGGGGTTCACGGAGACCCAGTACTTC. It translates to CASSDTGFTETQYF.

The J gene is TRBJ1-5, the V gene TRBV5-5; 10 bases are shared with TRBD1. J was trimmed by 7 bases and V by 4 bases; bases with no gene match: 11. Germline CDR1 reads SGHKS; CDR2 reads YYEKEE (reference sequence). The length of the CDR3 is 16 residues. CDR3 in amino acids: CASSDFRDRGYQPQHF. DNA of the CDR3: TGTGCCAGCAGCGATTTCCGGGACAGGGGATACCAGCCCCAGCATTTT.

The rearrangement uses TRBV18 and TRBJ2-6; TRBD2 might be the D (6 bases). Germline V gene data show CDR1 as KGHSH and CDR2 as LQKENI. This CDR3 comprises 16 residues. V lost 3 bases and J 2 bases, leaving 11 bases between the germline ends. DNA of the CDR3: TGTGCCAGCTCACCGGCAGGGACTCCTGGGGCCAACGTCCTGACTTTC. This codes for CASSPAGTPGANVLTF.

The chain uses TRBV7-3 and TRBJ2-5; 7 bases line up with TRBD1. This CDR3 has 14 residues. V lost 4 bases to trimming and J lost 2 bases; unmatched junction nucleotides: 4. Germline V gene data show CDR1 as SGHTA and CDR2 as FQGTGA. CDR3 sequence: CASSSTGVQETQYF. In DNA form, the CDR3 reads TGTGCCAGCAGCTCTACAGGGGTTCAAGAGACCCAGTACTTC.

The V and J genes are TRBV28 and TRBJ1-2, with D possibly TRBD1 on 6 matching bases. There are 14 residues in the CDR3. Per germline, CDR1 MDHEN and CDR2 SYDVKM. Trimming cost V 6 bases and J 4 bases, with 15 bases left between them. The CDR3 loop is CASSISSDSYGYTF. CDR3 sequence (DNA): TGTGCCAGCAGCATCTCTTCGGACAGCTATGGCTACACCTTC.

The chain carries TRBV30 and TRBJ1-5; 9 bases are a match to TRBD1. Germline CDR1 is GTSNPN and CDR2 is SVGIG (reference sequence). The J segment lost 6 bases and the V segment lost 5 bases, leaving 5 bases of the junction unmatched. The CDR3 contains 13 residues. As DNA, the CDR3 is TGTGCCTGGTCGAACAGGGGGCTTCAGCCCCAGCATTTT. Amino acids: CAWSNRGLQPQHF.

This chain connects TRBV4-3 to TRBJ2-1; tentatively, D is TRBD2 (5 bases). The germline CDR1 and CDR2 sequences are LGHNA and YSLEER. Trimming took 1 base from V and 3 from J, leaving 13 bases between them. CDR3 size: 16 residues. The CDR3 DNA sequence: TGCGCCAGCAGCCAAGGGTGGCGGGTGGACTACAATGAGCAGTTCTTC. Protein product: CASSQGWRVDYNEQFF.

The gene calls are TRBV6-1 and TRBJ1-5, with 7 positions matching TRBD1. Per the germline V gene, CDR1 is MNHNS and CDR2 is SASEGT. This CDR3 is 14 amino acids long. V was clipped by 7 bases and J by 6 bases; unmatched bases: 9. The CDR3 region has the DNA TGTGCCAGCATCGACAGGGAAATTACTCAGCCCCAGCATTTT. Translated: CASIDREITQPQHF.

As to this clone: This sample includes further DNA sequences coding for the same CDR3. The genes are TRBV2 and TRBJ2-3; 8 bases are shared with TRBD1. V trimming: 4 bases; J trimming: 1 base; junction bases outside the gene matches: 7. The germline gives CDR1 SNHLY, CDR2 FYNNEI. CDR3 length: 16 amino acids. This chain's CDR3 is CASSVLPGQGTDTQYF. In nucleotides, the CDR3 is TGTGCCAGCAGTGTACTACCGGGACAGGGCACAGATACGCAGTATTTT.

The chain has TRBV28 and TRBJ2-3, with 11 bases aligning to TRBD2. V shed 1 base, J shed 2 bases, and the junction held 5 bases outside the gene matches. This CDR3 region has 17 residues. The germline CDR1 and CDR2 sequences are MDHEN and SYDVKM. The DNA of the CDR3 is TGTGCCAGCAGTTTATCACGGACTAGCGGGCACACAGATACGCAGTATTTT. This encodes CASSLSRTSGHTDTQYF.

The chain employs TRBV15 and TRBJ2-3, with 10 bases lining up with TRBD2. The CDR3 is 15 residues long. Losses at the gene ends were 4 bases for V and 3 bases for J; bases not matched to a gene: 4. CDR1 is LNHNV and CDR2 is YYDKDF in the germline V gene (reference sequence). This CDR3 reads CATSISGRWTDTQYF. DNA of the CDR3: TGTGCCACCAGCATTAGCGGGAGGTGGACAGATACGCAGTATTTT.

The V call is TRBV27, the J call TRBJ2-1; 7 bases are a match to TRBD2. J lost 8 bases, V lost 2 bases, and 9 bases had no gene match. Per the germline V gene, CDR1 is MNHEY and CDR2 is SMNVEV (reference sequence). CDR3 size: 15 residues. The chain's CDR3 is CASSLGAGVYDEQFF. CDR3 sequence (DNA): TGTGCCAGCAGTTTAGGTGCGGGAGTTTACGATGAGCAGTTCTTC.

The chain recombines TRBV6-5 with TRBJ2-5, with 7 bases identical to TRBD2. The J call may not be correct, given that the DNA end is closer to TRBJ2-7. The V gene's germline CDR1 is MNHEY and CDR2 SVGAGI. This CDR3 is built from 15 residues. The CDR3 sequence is CASSLRGVGAYEQYF. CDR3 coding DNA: TGTGCCAGCAGCCTCCGGGGGGTAGGGGCTTACGAGCAGTACTTC.

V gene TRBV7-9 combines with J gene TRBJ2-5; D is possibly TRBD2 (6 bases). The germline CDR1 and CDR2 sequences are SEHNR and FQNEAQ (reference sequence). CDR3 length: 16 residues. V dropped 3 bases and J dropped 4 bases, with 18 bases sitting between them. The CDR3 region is CASSFLRGSVGETQYF. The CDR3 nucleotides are TGTGCCAGCAGCTTCCTACGGGGGAGCGTTGGAGAGACCCAGTACTTC.

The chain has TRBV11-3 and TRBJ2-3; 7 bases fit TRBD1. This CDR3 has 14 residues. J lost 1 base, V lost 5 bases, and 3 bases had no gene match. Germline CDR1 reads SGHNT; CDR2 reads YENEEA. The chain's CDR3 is CASSLTGGTDTQYF. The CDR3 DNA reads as TGTGCCAGCAGCCTTACAGGGGGCACAGATACGCAGTATTTT.

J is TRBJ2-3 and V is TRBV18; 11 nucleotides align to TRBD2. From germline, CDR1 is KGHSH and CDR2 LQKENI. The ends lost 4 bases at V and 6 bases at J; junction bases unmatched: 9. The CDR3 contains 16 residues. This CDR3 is CASSLTSGSGMDTQYF. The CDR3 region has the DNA TGTGCCAGCTCACTTACTAGCGGGAGCGGGATGGATACGCAGTATTTT. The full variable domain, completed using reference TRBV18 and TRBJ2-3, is NAGVMQNPRHLVRRRGQEARLRCSPMKGHSHVYWYRQLPEEGLKFMVYLQKENIIDESGMPKERFSAEFPKEGPSILRIQQVVRGDSAAYFCASSLTSGSGMDTQYFGPGTRLTVL.